This is a list of T cell receptor beta chains from one sample in a study of Ad26.COV2.S vaccination and SARS-CoV-2 variants. This table comes from immunoSEQ multiplex PCR, and its TCRdb copy is limited to in-frame clones, with some not included. The table has about 460,000 clones, about 89% seen once. The sample here was peripheral blood, taken in a trial of Ad26.COV2.S vaccine versus placebo. The receptors stem from a person aged 18-60 years who received the Ad26.COV2.S COVID-19 vaccine or a placebo. Both conserved end residues are part of each CDR3. The D gene is left open where the match is weak. Clone size appears in some rows only: once, few, many, or a class for an expanded clone.

size | D | J | V | DNA | CDR3
. | TRBD1 | TRBJ2-5 | TRBV2 | TGTGCCAGCAGTGAGACAGGGGGCAGAGAGACCCAGTACTTC | CASSETGGRETQYF
few | TRBD2 | TRBJ2-7 | TRBV11-2 | TGTGCCAGCAGCTTAGTGGGAGGGAGTGCGCGGGAGCGGAACGAGCAGTACTTC | CASSLVGGSARERNEQYF
. | . | TRBJ2-7 | TRBV7-2 | TGTGCCAGCAGCCAGAGGGACACTGGCTACGAGCAGTACTTC | CASSQRDTGYEQYF
. | TRBD1 | TRBJ1-1 | TRBV11-2 | TGTGCCAGCAGCCAGGGACAGTACACTGAAGCTTTCTTT | CASSQGQYTEAFF
. | . | TRBJ1-6 | TRBV5-1 | TGCGCCAGCAGCTCGGGGGGCGGGGCCCTTTATAATTCACCCCTCCACTTT | CASSSGGGALYNSPLHF
. | . | TRBJ2-2 | TRBV7-9 | TGTGCACATTTGGGGACCGGGGAGCTGTTTTTT | CAHLGTGELFF
. | TRBD2 | TRBJ2-3 | TRBV11-2 | TGTGCCAGCAGCTCCGGGAGGCAGCGTGGAGATACGCAGTATTTT | CASSSGRQRGDTQYF
. | TRBD1 | TRBJ2-7 | TRBV3-1/TRBV3-2 | TGTGCCAGCAGCCGAAGGGACAGGGGGCCCTACGAGCAGTACTTC | CASSRRDRGPYEQYF
. | . | TRBJ2-2 | TRBV27 | TGTGCCAGCAGTAGAGCCGGGACGTCGAACACCGGGGAGCTGTTTTTT | CASSRAGTSNTGELFF
. | . | TRBJ2-3 | TRBV7-6 | TGTGCCAGCAGCTTATTAGGACAAAACACAGATACGCAGTATTTT | CASSLLGQNTDTQYF
once | TRBD1 | TRBJ2-3 | TRBV5-4 | TGTGCCAGCAGCCCCGGACAGGGCACAGATACGCAGTATTTT | CASSPGQGTDTQYF
few | TRBD1 | TRBJ1-1 | TRBV5-6 | TGTGCCAGCAGCTTGGTAGGGACAGGAGGAGGAGCTTTCTTT | CASSLVGTGGGAFF
. | TRBD1 | TRBJ2-1 | TRBV6-5 | TGTGCCAGCAGATACGTTGACAGGGGGCCCTACAATGAGCAGTTCTTC | CASRYVDRGPYNEQFF
. | . | TRBJ2-1 | TRBV5-1 | TGCGCCAGCAGCCTCGGCGACAGCCGTATGTGGAATGAGCAGTTCTTC | CASSLGDSRMWNEQFF
. | . | TRBJ1-1 | TRBV12-3/TRBV12-4 | TGTGCCAGCAGTTTCCAGGACACCACTGAAGCTTTCTTT | CASSFQDTTEAFF
few | TRBD1 | TRBJ1-1 | TRBV19 | TGTGCCAGTAGTCCCCGGACAGGGGAAGTCCCTGAAGCTTTCTTT | CASSPRTGEVPEAFF
. | TRBD2 | TRBJ2-3 | TRBV3-1/TRBV3-2 | TGTGCCAGCAGCCAATCCGGCGGGAGTGGCGCAGATACGCAGTATTTT | CASSQSGGSGADTQYF
. | TRBD2 | TRBJ2-1 | TRBV2 | TGTGCCACAAAGCGGGAGGGGGGCAATGAGCAGTTCTTC | CATKREGGNEQFF
. | TRBD1 | TRBJ1-2 | TRBV29-1 | TGCAGCGTTGACCTCGACAGGGACGGTGGCTACACCTTC | CSVDLDRDGGYTF
. | . | TRBJ2-1 | TRBV7-3 | TGTGCCAGCAGCCCCACATCAGCGCAGAGCTCCTACAATGAGCAGTTCTTC | CASSPTSAQSSYNEQFF
. | . | TRBJ2-1 | TRBV9 | TGTGCCAGCAGCGTGGTGGTTGGTTATGAGCAGTTCTTC | CASSVVVGYEQFF
. | TRBD1 | TRBJ1-3 | TRBV18 | TGTGCCAGCTCCCCAACGCCCGGACAGGGGGCAAATTCTGGAAACACCATATATTTT | CASSPTPGQGANSGNTIYF
. | TRBD1 | TRBJ1-2 | TRBV28 | TGTGCCAGCAAGACAGGGGAGTTTAATGGCTACACCTTC | CASKTGEFNGYTF
few | TRBD1 | TRBJ2-7 | TRBV7-9 | TGTGCCAGCAGCTACATACTCAGGGGGCACTACGAGCAGTACTTC | CASSYILRGHYEQYF
. | TRBD2 | TRBJ2-7 | TRBV4-3 | TGCGCCAGCAGCCAAGGGGCGGGGGCCTACGAGCAGTACTTC | CASSQGAGAYEQYF
. | . | TRBJ2-4 | TRBV18 | TGTGCCAGCTCACCACGTGAGGGAACCAAAAACATTCAGTACTTC | CASSPREGTKNIQYF
. | TRBD2 | TRBJ2-5 | TRBV5-1 | TGCGCCAGCAGCTCACTAGCGGGAGTAGAGACCCAGTACTTC | CASSSLAGVETQYF
. | . | TRBJ2-6 | TRBV25-1 | TGTGCCAGCAGCGCAGGGTGGGGCTCTGGGGCCAACGTCCTGACTTTC | CASSAGWGSGANVLTF
. | . | TRBJ1-4 | TRBV6-6 | TGTGCCAGCAGTTACGACAGGGAAAAACTGTTTTTT | CASSYDREKLFF
. | . | TRBJ2-1 | TRBV27 | TGTGCCAGCAGTTTAATCCGGGACAACTACAATGAGCAGTTCTTC | CASSLIRDNYNEQFF
. | . | TRBJ2-2 | TRBV3-1/TRBV3-2 | TGTGCCAGCAGCCAAGCGGGGGCCACTACGAACACCGGGGAGCTGTTTTTT | CASSQAGATTNTGELFF
. | . | TRBJ1-5 | TRBV30 | TGTGCCTGGAGTGTAGGACAGCTAAATCAGCCCCAGCATTTT | CAWSVGQLNQPQHF